This TCR beta chain was documented in a study of shared clonotypes between healthy human individuals. CDR1 is SNHLY and CDR2 is FYNNEI in the germline V gene. V trimming: 6 bases; J trimming: 0 bases; junction bases outside the gene matches: 5. The CDR3 totals 14 residues. It was at deep level that the assay was run. Data came from immunoSEQ multiplex PCR; TCRdb stores just in-frame clones and leaves some out. This sample has about 1 million clones, with 60% to 80% found just once. Sequencing input: memory CD4+ T cells sorted from blood. Sample subset: CD45RA-negative fraction. This clonotype was obtained from a man aged 18 to 30 in good health. The chain employs TRBV2 and TRBJ2-7, with 7 bases aligning to TRBD2. CDR3: CASRAAGLSYEQYF. In DNA form, the CDR3 reads TGTGCCAGCAGGGCAGCGGGGCTCTCCTACGAGCAGTACTTC.